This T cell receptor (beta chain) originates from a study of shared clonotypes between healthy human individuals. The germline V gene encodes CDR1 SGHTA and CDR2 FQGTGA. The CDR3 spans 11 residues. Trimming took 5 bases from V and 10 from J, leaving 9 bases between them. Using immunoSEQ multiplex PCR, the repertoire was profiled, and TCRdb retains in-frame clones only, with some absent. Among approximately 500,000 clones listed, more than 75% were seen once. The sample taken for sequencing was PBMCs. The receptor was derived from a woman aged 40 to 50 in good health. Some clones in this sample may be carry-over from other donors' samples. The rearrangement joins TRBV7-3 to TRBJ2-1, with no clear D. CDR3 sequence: CASSLYGEQFF. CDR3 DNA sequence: TGTGCCAGCAGCCTGTATGGGGAGCAGTTCTTC. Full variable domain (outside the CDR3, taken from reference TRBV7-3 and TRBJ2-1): GAGVSQTPSNKVTEKGKYVELRCDPISGHTALYWYRQSLGQGPEFLIYFQGTGAADDSGLPNDRFFAVRPEGSVSTLKIQRTERGDSAVYLCASSLYGEQFFGPGTRLTVL.